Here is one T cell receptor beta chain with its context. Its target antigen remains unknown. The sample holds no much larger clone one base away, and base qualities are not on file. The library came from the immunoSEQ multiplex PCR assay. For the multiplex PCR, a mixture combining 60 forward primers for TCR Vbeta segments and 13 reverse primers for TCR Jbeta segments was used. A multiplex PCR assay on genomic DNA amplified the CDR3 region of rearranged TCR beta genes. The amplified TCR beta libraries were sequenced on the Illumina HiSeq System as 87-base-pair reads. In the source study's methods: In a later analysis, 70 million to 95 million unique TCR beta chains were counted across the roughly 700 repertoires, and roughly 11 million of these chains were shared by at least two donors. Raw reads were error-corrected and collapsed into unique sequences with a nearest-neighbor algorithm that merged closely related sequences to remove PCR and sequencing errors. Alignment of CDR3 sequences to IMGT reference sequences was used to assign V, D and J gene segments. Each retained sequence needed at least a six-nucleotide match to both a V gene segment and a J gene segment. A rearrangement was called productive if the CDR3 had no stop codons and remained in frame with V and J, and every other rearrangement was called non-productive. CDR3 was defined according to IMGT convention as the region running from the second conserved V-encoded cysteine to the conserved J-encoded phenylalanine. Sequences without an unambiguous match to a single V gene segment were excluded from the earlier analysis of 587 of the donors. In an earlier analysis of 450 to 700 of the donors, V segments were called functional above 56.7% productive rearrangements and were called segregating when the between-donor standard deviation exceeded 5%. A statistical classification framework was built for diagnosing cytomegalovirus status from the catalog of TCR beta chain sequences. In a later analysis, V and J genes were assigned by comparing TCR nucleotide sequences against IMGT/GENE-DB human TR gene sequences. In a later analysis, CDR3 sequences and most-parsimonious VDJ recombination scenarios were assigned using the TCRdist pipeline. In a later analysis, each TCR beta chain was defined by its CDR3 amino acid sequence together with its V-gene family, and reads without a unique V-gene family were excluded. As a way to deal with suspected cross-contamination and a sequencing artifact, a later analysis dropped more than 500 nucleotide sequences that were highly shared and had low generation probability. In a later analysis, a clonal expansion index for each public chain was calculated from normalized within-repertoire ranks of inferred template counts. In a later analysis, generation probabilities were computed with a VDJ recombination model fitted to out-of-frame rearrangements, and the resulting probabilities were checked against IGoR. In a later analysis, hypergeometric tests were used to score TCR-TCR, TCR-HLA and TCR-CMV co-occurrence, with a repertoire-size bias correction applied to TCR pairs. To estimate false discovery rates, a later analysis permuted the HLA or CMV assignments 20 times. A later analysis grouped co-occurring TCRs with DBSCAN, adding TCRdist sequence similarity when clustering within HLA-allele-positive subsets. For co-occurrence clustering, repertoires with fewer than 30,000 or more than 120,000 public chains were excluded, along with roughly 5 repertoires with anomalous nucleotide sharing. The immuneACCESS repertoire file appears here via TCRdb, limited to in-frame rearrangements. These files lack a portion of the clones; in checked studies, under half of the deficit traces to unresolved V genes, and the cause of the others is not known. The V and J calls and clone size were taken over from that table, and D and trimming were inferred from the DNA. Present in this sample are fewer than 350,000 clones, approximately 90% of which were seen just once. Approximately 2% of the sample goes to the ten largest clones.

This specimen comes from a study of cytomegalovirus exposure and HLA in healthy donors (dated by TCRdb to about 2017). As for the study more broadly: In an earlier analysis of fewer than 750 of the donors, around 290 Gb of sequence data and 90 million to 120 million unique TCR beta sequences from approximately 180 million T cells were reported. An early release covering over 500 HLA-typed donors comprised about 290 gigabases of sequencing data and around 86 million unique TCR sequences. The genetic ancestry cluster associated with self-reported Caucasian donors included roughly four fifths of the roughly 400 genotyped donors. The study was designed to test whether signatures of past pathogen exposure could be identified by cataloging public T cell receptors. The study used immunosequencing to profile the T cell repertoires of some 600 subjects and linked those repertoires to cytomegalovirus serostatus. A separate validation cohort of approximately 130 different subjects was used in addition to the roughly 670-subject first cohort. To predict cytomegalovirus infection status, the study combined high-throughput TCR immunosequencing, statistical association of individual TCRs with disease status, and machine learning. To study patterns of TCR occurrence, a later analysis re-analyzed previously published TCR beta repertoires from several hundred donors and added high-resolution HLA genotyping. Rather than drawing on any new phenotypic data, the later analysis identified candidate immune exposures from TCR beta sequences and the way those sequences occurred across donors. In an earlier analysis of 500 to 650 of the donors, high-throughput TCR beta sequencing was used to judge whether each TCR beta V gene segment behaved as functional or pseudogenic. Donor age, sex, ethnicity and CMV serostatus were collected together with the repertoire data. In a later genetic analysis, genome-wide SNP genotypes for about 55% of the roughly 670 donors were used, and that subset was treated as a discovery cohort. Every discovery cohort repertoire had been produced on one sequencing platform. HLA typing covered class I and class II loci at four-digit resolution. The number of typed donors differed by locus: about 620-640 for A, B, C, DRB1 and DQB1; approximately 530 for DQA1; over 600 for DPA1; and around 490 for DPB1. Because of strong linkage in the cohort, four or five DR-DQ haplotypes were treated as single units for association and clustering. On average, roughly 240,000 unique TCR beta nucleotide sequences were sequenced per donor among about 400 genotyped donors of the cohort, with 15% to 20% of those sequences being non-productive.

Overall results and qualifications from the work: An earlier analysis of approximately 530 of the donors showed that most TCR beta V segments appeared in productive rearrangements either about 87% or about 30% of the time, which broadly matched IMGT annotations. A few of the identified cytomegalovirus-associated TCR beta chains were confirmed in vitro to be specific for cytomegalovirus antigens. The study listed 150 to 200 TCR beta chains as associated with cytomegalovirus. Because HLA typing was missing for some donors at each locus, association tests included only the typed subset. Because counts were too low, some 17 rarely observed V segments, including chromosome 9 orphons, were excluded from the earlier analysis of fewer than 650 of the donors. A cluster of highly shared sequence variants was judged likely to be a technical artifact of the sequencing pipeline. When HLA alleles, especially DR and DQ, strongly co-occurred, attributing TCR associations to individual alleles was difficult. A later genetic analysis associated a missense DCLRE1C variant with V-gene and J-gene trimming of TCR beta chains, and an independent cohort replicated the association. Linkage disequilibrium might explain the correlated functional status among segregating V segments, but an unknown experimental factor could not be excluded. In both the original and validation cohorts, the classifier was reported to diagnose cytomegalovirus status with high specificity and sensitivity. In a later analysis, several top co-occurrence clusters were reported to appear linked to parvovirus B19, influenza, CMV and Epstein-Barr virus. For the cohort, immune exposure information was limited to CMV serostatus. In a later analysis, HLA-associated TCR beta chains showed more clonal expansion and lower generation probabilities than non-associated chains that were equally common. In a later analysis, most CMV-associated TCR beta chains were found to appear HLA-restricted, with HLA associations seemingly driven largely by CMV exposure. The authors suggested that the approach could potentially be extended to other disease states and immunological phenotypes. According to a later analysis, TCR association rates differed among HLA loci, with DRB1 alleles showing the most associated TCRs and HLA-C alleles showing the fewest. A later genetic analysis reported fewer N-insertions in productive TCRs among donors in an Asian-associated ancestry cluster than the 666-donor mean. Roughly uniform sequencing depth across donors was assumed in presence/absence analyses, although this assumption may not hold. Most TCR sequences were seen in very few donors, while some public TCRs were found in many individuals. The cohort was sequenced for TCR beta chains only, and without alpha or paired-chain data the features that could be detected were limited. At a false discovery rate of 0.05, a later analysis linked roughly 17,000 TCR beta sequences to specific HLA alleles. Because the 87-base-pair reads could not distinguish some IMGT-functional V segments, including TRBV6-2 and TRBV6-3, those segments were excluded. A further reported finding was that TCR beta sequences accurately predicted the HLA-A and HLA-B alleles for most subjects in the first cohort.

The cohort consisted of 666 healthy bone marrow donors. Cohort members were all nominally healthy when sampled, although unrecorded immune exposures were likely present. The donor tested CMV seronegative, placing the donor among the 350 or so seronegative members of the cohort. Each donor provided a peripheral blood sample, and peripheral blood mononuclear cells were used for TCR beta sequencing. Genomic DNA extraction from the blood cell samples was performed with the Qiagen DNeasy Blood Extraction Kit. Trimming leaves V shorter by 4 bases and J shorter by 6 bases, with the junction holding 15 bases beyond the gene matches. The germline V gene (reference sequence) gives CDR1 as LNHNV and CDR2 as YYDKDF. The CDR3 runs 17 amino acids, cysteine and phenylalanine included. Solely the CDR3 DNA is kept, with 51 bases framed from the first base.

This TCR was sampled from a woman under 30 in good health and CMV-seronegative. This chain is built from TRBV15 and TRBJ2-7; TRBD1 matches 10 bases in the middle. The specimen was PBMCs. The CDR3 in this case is CATSKPKPGQGSGEQYF. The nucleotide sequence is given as TGTGCCACCAGCAAACCGAAACCGGGACAGGGGTCCGGCGAGCAGTACTTC.